The 25 T cell receptor beta chains below come from one sample, sequenced in a study of blood T cell repertoires in COVID-19. Repertoires were generated with immunoSEQ multiplex PCR, while TCRdb's copy carries only in-frame clones and drops some. This sample has about 220,000 clones, with around 84% found just once. Sequences were obtained from peripheral blood. The receptors here all came from a human donor in a cohort sampled during active COVID-19.

The chain is built from TRBV10-3 and TRBJ2-1, with TRBD2 matching 10 bases. CDR1 is ENHRY, CDR2 SYGVKD, per germline. The V segment lost 10 bases and the J segment 3 bases; nucleotides outside the gene matches: 9. The CDR3 has 15 amino acids. CDR3 in DNA: TGTGCCAGCAATTCAGCGGGGGGGAACTACAATGAGCAGTTCTTC. Its translation: CASNSAGGNYNEQFF.

This clone was seen only once. The chain combines TRBV5-5 with TRBJ1-6, with no clear D. The germline CDR1 and CDR2 sequences are SGHKS and YYEKEE (reference sequence). The V end was cut by 1 base, the J end by 0 bases, with 14 bases between. The CDR3 contains 18 residues. The CDR3 loop is CASSLSVAGSSYNSPLHF. For the CDR3, the DNA is TGTGCCAGCAGCTTGTCGGTAGCGGGGAGCTCCTATAATTCACCCCTCCACTTT. Based on the CDR3 plus reference TRBV5-5 and TRBJ1-6, the full variable domain is DAGVTQSPTHLIKTRGQQVTLRCSPISGHKSVSWYQQVLGQGPQFIFQYYEKEERGRGNFPDRFSARQFPNYSSELNVNALLLGDSALYLCASSLSVAGSSYNSPLHFGNGTRLTVT.

This chain links TRBV6-5 with TRBJ1-2; 7 bases match TRBD1. Per germline, CDR1 MNHEY and CDR2 SVGAGI. V was clipped by 6 bases and J by 2 bases; unmatched bases: 3. The CDR3 contains 13 residues. This CDR3 reads CASRLQGNYGYTF. The CDR3 DNA is TGTGCCAGCAGGCTACAGGGGAACTATGGCTACACCTTC.

This rearrangement joins TRBV6-5 to TRBJ1-2, with D hard to call. The CDR3 is made up of 15 amino acids. V lost 2 bases to trimming and J lost 0 bases, with 10 bases between them. The germline gives CDR1 MNHEY, CDR2 SVGAGI. The CDR3, as DNA: TGTGCCAGCAGTTACGTAGCGGGGTCTAACTATGGCTACACCTTC. It encodes CASSYVAGSNYGYTF.

The chain has TRBV7-9 and TRBJ1-4, with D possibly TRBD1 on 5 matching bases. With 4 bases removed from V and 5 bases from J, the gap between germline ends came to 8 bases. The CDR3 sequence is 13 residues long. CDR1 is SEHNR, CDR2 FQNEAQ, per germline (reference sequence). The CDR3: CASSWGENEKLFF. CDR3 nucleotides: TGTGCCAGCAGCTGGGGGGAAAATGAAAAACTGTTTTTT.

The CDR3 sequence is CSASGNSGRIVGETQYF. DNA for the CDR3: TGCAGTGCTAGTGGGAATAGCGGGAGGATAGTAGGAGAGACCCAGTACTTC. V gene TRBV20-1 combines with J gene TRBJ2-5; 10 nucleotides match TRBD2. Looked up from germline, CDR1 is DFQATT and CDR2 is SNEGSKA (reference sequence). V was clipped by 3 bases and J by 4 bases; unmatched bases: 14. CDR3 length equals 17 residues.

This clone was counted once. The V call is TRBV19, the J call TRBJ1-1; possible D gene TRBD1, 5 bases. V dropped 8 bases and J dropped 0 bases, with 10 bases sitting between them. The CDR3 covers 13 residues. Per the germline V gene, CDR1 is LNHDA and CDR2 is SQIVND (reference sequence). CDR3 in amino acids: CASLTDMNTEAFF. The CDR3 nucleotides are TGTGCCAGTTTGACGGACATGAACACTGAAGCTTTCTTT.

This sequence joins TRBV19 and TRBJ2-1; 10 bases match TRBD2. The length of the CDR3 is 15 residues. The V gene's germline CDR1 is LNHDA and CDR2 SQIVND (reference sequence). The V segment lost 6 bases and the J segment 7 bases; nucleotides outside the gene matches: 9. CDR3 sequence reads: CASRLAGGGRNEQFF. The CDR3 DNA is TGTGCCAGTAGGTTAGCGGGAGGTGGAAGGAATGAGCAGTTCTTC.

V usage is TRBV7-2 and J usage is TRBJ1-6; 9 bases line up with TRBD1. Germline V gives CDR1 SGHTA, CDR2 FQGNSA. Trimming cost V 3 bases and J 10 bases; bases outside gene matches: 7. The CDR3 length is 15 residues. CDR3 bases: TGTGCCAGCAGCTTGGGGGGGACAGGGCGATCACCCCTCCACTTT. It yields the protein CASSLGGTGRSPLHF.

The chain joins TRBV7-9 to TRBJ2-7; 7 bases match TRBD2. The CDR3 is made up of 15 amino acids. Germline values: CDR1 SEHNR, CDR2 FQNEAQ (reference sequence). J was trimmed by 2 bases and V by 4 bases; bases with no gene match: 8. CDR3 region: CASSSGMGGTYEQYF. The DNA for the CDR3 is TGTGCCAGCAGCTCCGGGATGGGGGGGACCTACGAGCAGTACTTC.

The genes are TRBV5-6 and TRBJ2-3; 7 bases map to TRBD2. Germline trimming cut 3 bases from V and 6 bases from J; bases unmatched to any gene: 7. The CDR3 is made up of 14 amino acids. Germline V CDR1 and CDR2: SGHDT, YYEEEE. CDR3 protein: CASSYGLVRDTQYF. Here the CDR3 DNA reads TGTGCCAGCAGCTATGGACTAGTTAGGGATACGCAGTATTTT.

This rearrangement joins TRBV3-1 (or the pseudogene TRBV3-2) to TRBJ1-6; 8 nucleotides agree with TRBD1. There are 12 residues in the CDR3. Germline V lookup: CDR1 LGHDT, CDR2 YNNKEL (reference sequence). Trimming at V came to 1 base and at J to 19 bases, leaving 6 bases not matched to a gene. CDR3: CASSQAGGRPHF. The CDR3 bases are TGTGCCAGCAGCCAAGCAGGGGGCAGGCCACACTTT.

The chain employs TRBV5-1 and TRBJ2-2; D might be TRBD1 (6 bases). Germline V lookup: CDR1 SGHRS, CDR2 YFSETQ. There are 16 residues in the CDR3. Deletions cut 0 bases from V and 4 bases from J, with 13 bases between. Written as DNA, the CDR3 is TGCGCCAGCAGCTTGGCCGCGCAGGGGATCACCGGGGAGCTGTTTTTT. Protein sequence: CASSLAAQGITGELFF.

This sequence joins TRBV28 and TRBJ2-7; D is ambiguous. This CDR3 region has 16 residues. Germline V gene lookup returns CDR1 MDHEN and CDR2 SYDVKM. The ends were cut back, 5 bases at V and 0 bases at J, with 17 bases in the middle. CDR3 loop: CASSPPTLLSSYEQYF. DNA of the CDR3: TGTGCCAGCAGTCCTCCCACCCTCCTTAGCTCCTACGAGCAGTACTTC.

The chain is built from TRBV5-1 and TRBJ2-5; weak D call: TRBD1 (5 bases). The CDR3 totals 15 residues. The germline CDR1 and CDR2 sequences are SGHRS and YFSETQ. Trimming cost V 7 bases and J 2 bases, with 18 bases left between them. Here the CDR3 DNA reads TGCGCCAGCTCCCATCCCGGTGGGGCGCAAGAGACCCAGTACTTC. Amino acid sequence: CASSHPGGAQETQYF. The full variable domain, with the rest looked up from reference TRBV5-1 and TRBJ2-5, is KAGVTQTPRYLIKTRGQQVTLSCSPISGHRSVSWYQQTPGQGLQFLFEYFSETQRNKGNFPGRFSGRQFSNSRSEMNVSTLELGDSALYLCASSHPGGAQETQYFGPGTRLLVL.

The rearrangement uses TRBV9 and TRBJ2-1, with 9 bases aligning to TRBD1. Trimming removed 4 bases from V and 8 bases from J; junction bases left unmatched: 10. The CDR3 extends over 15 amino acids. Per germline, CDR1 SGDLS and CDR2 YYNGEE. CDR3 loop: CASSHRGPGVDEQFF. The DNA for the CDR3 is TGTGCCAGCAGCCACAGGGGGCCCGGGGTGGATGAGCAGTTCTTC.

This chain connects TRBV2 to TRBJ2-1; 13 bases map to TRBD2. Per germline, CDR1 SNHLY and CDR2 FYNNEI. The ends lost 0 bases at V and 10 bases at J; junction bases unmatched: 3. The CDR3 sequence is 15 residues long. CDR3 loop: CASSEAPGLAGEQFF. CDR3 sequence (DNA): TGTGCCAGCAGTGAAGCGCCGGGACTAGCGGGAGAGCAGTTCTTC.

V is TRBV20-1 and J is TRBJ2-7; TRBD1 might be the D (6 bases). Trimming took off 3 bases at V and 0 bases at J, with 18 bases between the two ends. Germline CDR1 DFQATT, CDR2 SNEGSKA (reference sequence). The CDR3 sequence is 16 residues long. The CDR3 nucleotides are TGCAGTGCTAGTCCCAGGGGCGCCAAGCCCTCCTACGAGCAGTACTTC. Translated, it gives CSASPRGAKPSYEQYF.

The gene calls are TRBV6-1 and TRBJ1-6; D not resolved. This CDR3 has 13 residues. Germline values: CDR1 MNHNS, CDR2 SASEGT. The germline V and J ends were trimmed by 3 bases and 7 bases, with 7 bases remaining between them. The CDR3 bases are TGTGCCAGCAGTGATTCTCAGAATTCACCCCTCCACTTT. Translating it yields CASSDSQNSPLHF.

This clone was observed once. The rearrangement joins TRBV7-6 to TRBJ1-3; unclear D gene. Trimming took 4 bases from V and 0 from J, leaving 13 bases between them. This CDR3 is built from 16 residues. The V gene's germline CDR1 is SGHVS and CDR2 FNYEAQ. CDR3 sequence: CASSWEQFFSGNTIYF. The CDR3 DNA reads as TGTGCCAGCAGCTGGGAGCAGTTCTTCTCTGGAAACACCATATATTTT.

The chain uses TRBV24-1 and TRBJ2-1, with TRBD2 matching over 8 bases. The CDR3 is 16 amino acids. In germline, CDR1 is KGHDR, CDR2 SFDVKD. V trimming: 3 bases; J trimming: 1 base; junction bases outside the gene matches: 4. In DNA, the CDR3 is TGTGCCACCAGTGATGAAGCGGGGGATTCCTACAATGAGCAGTTCTTC. Translating it yields CATSDEAGDSYNEQFF.

The chain is built from TRBV28 and TRBJ2-2; TRBD2 agrees at 8 bases. The junction had 12 bases not matched to a gene; V was cut back by 6 bases and J by 6 bases. CDR1 and CDR2 from the germline V gene are MDHEN and SYDVKM. The CDR3 is made up of 16 amino acids. CDR3 sequence: CASSSAVAGMAGELFF. The CDR3 nucleotides are TGTGCCAGCAGCTCCGCCGTAGCGGGGATGGCCGGGGAGCTGTTTTTT.

The rearrangement joins TRBV9 to TRBJ2-3; D gene unclear. The CDR3 runs to 15 residues. The germline V gene encodes CDR1 SGDLS and CDR2 YYNGEE. V lost 4 bases, J lost 1 base, and 13 bases lay in between. The CDR3 spells CASSPRLIGTDTQYF. CDR3 bases: TGTGCCAGCAGCCCCCGTCTTATAGGCACAGATACGCAGTATTTT.

The gene calls are TRBV6-2 or TRBV6-3 and TRBJ1-2; D unclear. Per the germline V gene, CDR1 is MNHEY and CDR2 is SVGEGT. The CDR3 is 15 amino acids. Trimming shortened V by 4 bases and J by 4 bases, and 16 bases separated the two germline ends. The CDR3 loop reads CASSSARPGLYGYTF. In nucleotides, the CDR3 is TGTGCCAGCAGTTCCGCTCGACCTGGGCTCTATGGCTACACCTTC.

This sequence joins TRBV6-5 and TRBJ1-6, with 7 bases identical to TRBD1. In germline, CDR1 is MNHEY, CDR2 SVGAGI. V shed 7 bases and J 12 bases; nucleotides not matched to a gene: 12. This CDR3 has 14 amino acids. DNA of the CDR3: TGTGCCAGCATAAGGACAGGAGGCCTGATACCCCTCCACTTT. Its protein product is CASIRTGGLIPLHF.